This entry concerns a single T cell receptor (beta chain). Its antigen is still unknown. This entry belongs to a study of T cell repertoires in cytomegalovirus infection. From the reads, TCRdb called clonotypes with MiXCR, one entry per CDR3 protein. Altogether roughly 990,000 distinct CDR3 sequences are present, roughly 30% being singletons, with the ten largest covering under 15%. The CDR3 sequence is 18 residues long. The germline V gene has CDR1 SGHTS and CDR2 YDEGEE. J was trimmed by 3 bases and V by 4 bases; bases with no gene match: 11. The sequencing here drew on cultured CD8+ T cells from PBMCs, taken from culture after CMV antigen stimulation. The source is a human donor in good health (CMV status not recorded). Some clones in this sample may be carry-over from other donors' samples. The chain recombines TRBV5-8 with TRBJ2-2, with TRBD2 matching 11 bases. The CDR3 loop is CASSASGGLPEDTGELFF. In DNA form, the CDR3 reads TGTGCCAGCAGCGCTAGCGGGGGGTTACCCGAGGACACCGGGGAGCTGTTTTTT.